The 30 T cell receptor beta chains below all came from one sample that was sequenced in a study of CD8 T cells in ankylosing spondylitis. Via MiXCR, TCRdb re-called the 5' RACE reads, giving one row per CDR3 protein. Of 150,000 to 200,000 distinct CDR3 sequences listed, 30% to 35% were seen once; the top ten hold approximately 6%. Sample: synovial fluid, either unsorted or a sorted T cell fraction (not recorded which). The receptors derive from a male donor with ankylosing spondylitis.

The chain recombines TRBV20-1 with TRBJ1-2, with a weak D call TRBD1 (5 bases). With 0 bases removed from V and 8 bases from J, the gap between germline ends came to 19 bases. In germline, CDR1 is DFQATT, CDR2 SNEGSKA (reference sequence). The CDR3 is 15 residues long. CDR3 residues: CSARDQEAAEGGYTF. CDR3 bases: TGCAGTGCTAGAGATCAGGAGGCGGCCGAGGGGGGCTACACCTTC.

The chain recombines TRBV3-1 with TRBJ2-1; D perhaps matches TRBD2 (6 bases). The CDR3 sequence is 13 residues long. Trimming took 2 bases from V and 5 from J, leaving 7 bases between them. CDR1 and CDR2 from the germline V gene are LGHDT and YNNKEL (reference sequence). Written as DNA, the CDR3 is TGTGCCAGCAGCCAATGGGGGGACAATGAGCAGTTCTTC. Translating it yields CASSQWGDNEQFF.

This clonotype showed up many times. The junction does not match germline at one end; this may be a read error. This CDR3 is CASSSRDKEGF. In DNA, the CDR3 is TGTGCCAGCAGCTCTAGGGATAAAGAGGGTTTT. The chain is built from TRBV7-2 and TRBJ2-3; a weak D match, TRBD2 (5 bases). Germline V CDR1 and CDR2: SGHTA, FQGNSA. The CDR3 has 11 residues.

This clonotype occurred many times. This chain links TRBV28 with TRBJ2-1; TRBD1 might be the D (6 bases). Germline CDR1 and CDR2: MDHEN and SYDVKM. V was shortened by 9 bases and J by 3 bases, with 12 bases between the two germline ends. This CDR3 contains 13 residues. Here the CDR3 reads CASGDNIYNEQFF. CDR3 in DNA: TGTGCCAGTGGGGACAACATCTACAATGAGCAGTTCTTC.

This rearrangement joins TRBV20-1 to TRBJ2-5; 10 positions agree with TRBD2. Looked up from germline, CDR1 is DFQATT and CDR2 is SNEGSKA (reference sequence). The CDR3 is made up of 14 amino acids. Losses at the gene ends were 3 bases for V and 3 bases for J; bases not matched to a gene: 4. The CDR3 region has the DNA TGCAGTGCTAGGGGAGGGACTAGCGAAGAGACCCAGTACTTC. Protein: CSARGGTSEETQYF.

This clonotype was seen at least ten times. This rearrangement joins TRBV5-1 to TRBJ1-3; TRBD1 matches 7 bases. The CDR3 contains 14 residues. Germline assignment: CDR1 SGHRS and CDR2 YFSETQ. J gave up 0 bases and V 5 bases, and 2 bases lay outside the gene matches. CDR3 DNA: TGCGCCAGCAGTACAGGGGCCTCTGGAAACACCATATATTTT. Translating gives CASSTGASGNTIYF.

This rearrangement joins TRBV7-9 to TRBJ2-2; TRBD1 aligns across 7 bases. This CDR3 spans 16 amino acids. In germline, CDR1 is SEHNR, CDR2 FQNEAQ (reference sequence). V shed 2 bases and J 0 bases; nucleotides not matched to a gene: 3. The CDR3 DNA reads as TGTGCCAGCAGCTTATGGGGGACAGCGAACACCGGGGAGCTGTTTTTT. Protein: CASSLWGTANTGELFF. Variable domain in full (rest from reference TRBV7-9 and TRBJ2-2): DTGVSQNPRHKITKRGQNVTFRCDPISEHNRLYWYRQTLGQGPEFLTYFQNEAQLEKSRLLSDRFSAERPKGSFSTLEIQRTEQGDSAMYLCASSLWGTANTGELFFGEGSRLTVL.

This clonotype appeared a few times. The J gene is TRBJ2-5, the V gene TRBV12-3 or TRBV12-4; 10 nucleotides line up with TRBD1. The CDR3 extends over 15 amino acids. V lost 5 bases, J lost 6 bases, and 9 bases stayed unmatched. The DNA of the CDR3 is TGTGCCAGCAGTCGTTCCGGGACAGGGGTGAAGACCCAGTACTTC. Its protein product is CASSRSGTGVKTQYF.

This clonotype has more than one count but fewer than ten. The chain is built from TRBV7-2 and TRBJ2-5; D remains ambiguous. The CDR3 contains 14 residues. CDR1 SGHTA and CDR2 FQGNSA come from the germline V gene. Deletions cut 3 bases from V and 6 bases from J, with 14 bases between. The CDR3 sequence is CASSFPGPVQTQYF. CDR3 DNA sequence: TGTGCCAGCAGCTTTCCAGGCCCGGTCCAGACCCAGTACTTC. Full variable domain (rest looked up from reference TRBV7-2 and TRBJ2-5): GAGVSQSPSNKVTEKGKDVELRCDPISGHTALYWYRQSLGQGLEFLIYFQGNSAPDKSGLPSDRFSAERTGGSVSTLTIQRTQQEDSAVYLCASSFPGPVQTQYFGPGTRLLVL.

This clonotype turned up a few times. The genes are TRBV4-1 and TRBJ2-3; maybe TRBD2 (5 bases). Germline lookup yields CDR1 MGHRA and CDR2 YSYEKL. This CDR3 spans 13 amino acids. V was cut by 4 bases and J by 2 bases, with 7 bases left in between. The CDR3 region has the DNA TGCGCCAGCAGCCTTCGGGACACAGATACGCAGTATTTT. Its translation: CASSLRDTDTQYF.

V usage is TRBV7-2 and J usage is TRBJ1-1; possible D gene TRBD1, 5 bases. The germline V gene has CDR1 SGHTA and CDR2 FQGNSA. The CDR3 spans 14 residues. With 3 bases removed from V and 5 bases from J, the gap between germline ends came to 13 bases. CDR3 protein: CASSLGRERTEAFF. In DNA, the CDR3 is TGTGCCAGCAGCTTGGGCAGGGAGAGGACTGAAGCTTTCTTT.

The sample holds a few counts of this clonotype. This chain joins TRBV15 and TRBJ1-4; D not certain. Trimming took off 1 base at V and 7 bases at J, with 10 bases between the two ends. This CDR3 is built from 14 residues. Germline loops: CDR1 LNHNV, CDR2 YYDKDF (reference sequence). CDR3 loop: CATSRVRSGEKLFF. The CDR3, as DNA: TGTGCCACCAGCAGAGTGAGGTCGGGTGAAAAACTGTTTTTT.

The CDR3: CSVRTGPYEQYF. The CDR3 nucleotides read TGCAGCGTCCGGACCGGTCCCTACGAGCAGTACTTC. The chain has TRBV29-1 and TRBJ2-7, with D unclear. Per the germline V gene, CDR1 is SQVTM and CDR2 is ANQGSEA. CDR3 length equals 12 residues. V lost 6 bases, J lost 2 bases, and 11 bases lay in between.

The chain joins TRBV20-1 to TRBJ2-7; 12 bases line up with TRBD2. After removal of 6 bases from V and 1 base from J, the junction contained 4 bases not matched to a gene. Germline CDR1 and CDR2: DFQATT and SNEGSKA (reference sequence). The CDR3 contains 14 residues. The CDR3: CSASTSGRSYEQYF. The CDR3 nucleotides read TGCAGTGCGTCGACTAGCGGGAGATCCTACGAGCAGTACTTC.

The gene calls are TRBV5-1 and TRBJ1-3; 8 positions match TRBD1. V dropped 4 bases and J dropped 0; count of bases not matched to a gene: 9. The CDR3 runs 17 residues. CDR1 SGHRS and CDR2 YFSETQ come from the germline V gene. The CDR3 protein is CASSLGQGFVSGNTIYF. CDR3 nucleotides: TGCGCCAGCAGCCTAGGACAGGGATTCGTCTCTGGAAACACCATATATTTT.

This clonotype came up a few times. The V gene is TRBV12-3 or TRBV12-4, the J gene TRBJ2-1; D not resolved. The CDR3 extends over 12 amino acids. Trimming took off 6 bases at V and 7 bases at J, with 10 bases between the two ends. CDR3 sequence (DNA): TGTGCCAGCAGGCCTACTTCTAATGAGCAGTTCTTC. It translates to CASRPTSNEQFF.

The table lists this clonotype with a few counts. The chain links TRBV7-2 to TRBJ1-1; D might be TRBD1 (5 bases). The CDR3 consists of 12 residues. Trimming removed 0 bases from V and 8 bases from J, with 7 bases in between. The germline V gene encodes CDR1 SGHTA and CDR2 FQGNSA. CDR3 DNA sequence: TGTGCCAGCAGCTTAGCGAACAGGGAAGCTTTCTTT. Its protein product is CASSLANREAFF.

The table lists this clonotype with many counts. The chain has TRBV10-3 and TRBJ2-1; D not certain. The germline V and J ends were trimmed by 6 bases and 7 bases, with 7 bases remaining between them. Germline V gene sequence: CDR1 ENHRY, CDR2 SYGVKD. This CDR3 comprises 11 residues. CDR3 protein: CAISRENEQFF. The CDR3 DNA follows: TGTGCCATCAGCAGAGAGAATGAGCAGTTCTTC.

This clonotype was observed a handful of times. The chain carries TRBV6-1 and TRBJ2-1; maybe TRBD2 (6 bases). The germline V gene has CDR1 MNHNS and CDR2 SASEGT. V shed 6 bases and J shed 3 bases, with 15 bases lying between them. The CDR3 covers 15 residues. This chain's CDR3 is CASRSRGTVYNEQFF. The CDR3, as DNA: TGTGCCAGCAGAAGTCGCGGGACGGTCTACAATGAGCAGTTCTTC.

This clonotype was recorded many times. The chain recombines TRBV7-9 with TRBJ1-5, with D uncertain. Germline assignment: CDR1 SEHNR and CDR2 FQNEAQ (reference sequence). The ends were cut back, 5 bases at V and 1 base at J, with 12 bases in the middle. The CDR3 spans 15 residues. This CDR3 reads CASSPWTESNQPQHF. The CDR3 nucleotides are TGTGCCAGCAGCCCCTGGACGGAAAGCAATCAGCCCCAGCATTTT. The full variable domain, rest sourced from reference TRBV7-9 and TRBJ1-5, is DTGVSQNPRHKITKRGQNVTFRCDPISEHNRLYWYRQTLGQGPEFLTYFQNEAQLEKSRLLSDRFSAERPKGSFSTLEIQRTEQGDSAMYLCASSPWTESNQPQHFGDGTRLSIL.

The chain employs TRBV5-1 and TRBJ1-4; D ambiguous. The CDR3 covers 14 residues. Deletions cut 0 bases from V and 3 bases from J, with 6 bases between. Germline assignment: CDR1 SGHRS and CDR2 YFSETQ. The chain's CDR3 is CASSLDTSNEKLFF. The DNA of the CDR3 is TGCGCCAGCAGCTTGGACACCTCTAATGAAAAACTGTTTTTT.

This clonotype was seen many times. The chain couples TRBV18 to TRBJ2-5, with D tentatively TRBD2 (5 bases). The CDR3 extends over 14 amino acids. Germline-derived CDR1 and CDR2 are KGHSH and LQKENI. V gave up 1 base and J gave up 4 bases, with 10 bases separating them. This CDR3 reads CASSPQGEGETQYF. Written as DNA, the CDR3 is TGTGCCAGCTCACCACAGGGCGAGGGAGAGACCCAGTACTTC.

The CDR3 nucleotides are TGTGCCAGCAGCCAACGAGGGAATCAGCCCCAGCATTTT. This sequence encodes CASSQRGNQPQHF. The V and J genes are TRBV4-2 and TRBJ1-5; D is unresolved. The CDR3 runs 13 residues. Looked up from germline, CDR1 is LGHNA and CDR2 is YNFKEQ. V lost 2 bases and J lost 4, with 6 bases in between.

The rearrangement joins TRBV6-2 or TRBV6-3 to TRBJ2-1; 7 bases are a match to TRBD2. With V trimmed by 5 bases and J by 1 base, 8 bases remained unmatched. The CDR3 is 16 amino acids. The germline V gene has CDR1 MNHEY and CDR2 SVGEGT. CDR3 in amino acids: CASSDFGGGSYNEQFF. CDR3 DNA: TGTGCCAGCAGTGACTTTGGCGGGGGTTCCTACAATGAGCAGTTCTTC.

J is TRBJ1-6 and V is TRBV7-3; D is possibly TRBD1 (5 bases). The V gene lost 5 bases and the J gene lost 10 bases, with 12 bases spanning the gap. The CDR3 contains 13 residues. Germline V lookup: CDR1 SGHTA, CDR2 FQGTGA. Here the CDR3 DNA reads TGTGCCAGCAGCGGGACCCCGGGGTCACCCCTCCACTTT. Translating it yields CASSGTPGSPLHF.

As concerns this clonotype: Germline is not matched at one junction end, which may reflect a read error. The genes are TRBV20-1 and TRBJ2-1; 11 bases fit TRBD2. CDR3 length equals 15 residues. The germline V gene encodes CDR1 DFQATT and CDR2 SNEGSKA (reference sequence). CDR3 in amino acids: CSASGATSGEVSNRF. The CDR3 bases are TGCAGTGCTAGCGGGGCGACTAGCGGGGAGGTGAGCAATCGCTTC.

The rearrangement links TRBV14 to TRBJ2-5; D gene unclear. Deletions cut 4 bases from V and 1 base from J, with 13 bases between. Germline CDR1 SGHDN, CDR2 FVKESK. This CDR3 region has 15 residues. The CDR3: CASSPFREAQETQYF. The CDR3 DNA sequence: TGTGCCAGCAGCCCATTCCGCGAGGCCCAAGAGACCCAGTACTTC.

The genes are TRBV14 and TRBJ1-2; 8 nucleotides align to TRBD1. Germline assignment: CDR1 SGHDN and CDR2 FVKESK. The ends lost 2 bases at V and 8 bases at J; junction bases unmatched: 7. The length of the CDR3 is 14 residues. CDR3 in amino acids: CASSQRAGGLGYTF. The CDR3 region has the DNA TGTGCCAGCAGCCAACGGGCAGGGGGCTTGGGCTACACCTTC.

A few counts support this clonotype. The chain is built from TRBV10-3 and TRBJ2-7, with 7 bases fitting TRBD2. Unmatched junction bases numbered 8, after V lost 8 bases and J lost 4 bases. CDR1 ENHRY and CDR2 SYGVKD come from the germline V gene. This CDR3 comprises 13 residues. CDR3 sequence reads: CAIGGLAAYEQYF. The CDR3 DNA follows: TGTGCCATCGGAGGTCTAGCGGCATACGAGCAGTACTTC.

This clonotype was observed a handful of times. The chain joins TRBV7-2 to TRBJ2-1, with 7 bases lining up with TRBD2. Per the germline V gene, CDR1 is SGHTA and CDR2 is FQGNSA. The ends lost 2 bases at V and 3 bases at J; junction bases unmatched: 7. The CDR3 has 16 amino acids. CDR3 DNA sequence: TGTGCCAGCAGCTTACGCTCGGCTAGCGGCTACAATGAGCAGTTCTTC. Translation gives CASSLRSASGYNEQFF.